A selection of T cell receptor beta chains follows, all from one sample in a study of OX40 agonist ivuxolimab in advanced cancers. Sequencing used immunoSEQ multiplex PCR; TCRdb keeps in-frame clones, though not all of them. The sample contains 45,000 to 55,000 clones, around 86% of which appear only once. This material consisted of CD4+ or CD8+ T cells sorted from blood, taken in a trial of the OX40 agonist ivuxolimab. These receptors all come from an adult with an advanced solid tumor such as melanoma, head and neck, liver or kidney cancer. Both conserved end residues are part of each CDR3. The D gene is left open where the match is weak. Clone size appears in some rows only: once, few, many, or a class for an expanded clone.

abundance | j_gene | v_gene | d_gene | CDR3aa | CDR3nt
. | TRBJ1-1 | TRBV5-6 | . | CASSLGGDWGTEAFF | TGTGCCAGCAGCTTGGGTGGGGATTGGGGCACTGAAGCTTTCTTT
. | TRBJ2-7 | TRBV4-1 | . | CASSQVGSSYEQYF | TGCGCCAGCAGCCAAGTTGGGTCCTCCTACGAGCAGTACTTC
. | TRBJ2-3 | TRBV6-5 | TRBD2 | CASSYGLGGDVDTQYF | TGTGCCAGCAGTTACGGGTTGGGGGGGGATGTGGATACGCAGTATTTT
few | TRBJ2-1 | TRBV5-5 | . | CASSLTGGAYEQFF | TGTGCCAGCAGCTTGACGGGCGGGGCCTATGAGCAGTTCTTC
. | TRBJ1-3 | TRBV9 | . | CASSVSQENTIYF | TGTGCCAGCAGCGTTTCCCAGGAAAACACCATATATTTT
. | TRBJ2-3 | TRBV27 | TRBD2 | CASSLSASGAEDTQYF | TGTGCCAGCAGTTTATCGGCCAGCGGGGCGGAGGATACGCAGTATTTT
. | TRBJ1-2 | TRBV5-4 | . | CASSWGTSDYGYTF | TGTGCCAGCAGCTGGGGGACATCTGACTATGGCTACACCTTC
. | TRBJ2-7 | TRBV27 | TRBD1 | CASSPLGTVLEQYF | TGTGCCAGCAGTCCCCTAGGGACAGTCCTCGAGCAGTACTTC
. | TRBJ1-1 | TRBV5-8 | TRBD1 | CASSPGTVLEAFF | TGTGCCAGCAGCCCCGGGACAGTGCTTGAAGCTTTCTTT
. | TRBJ1-1 | TRBV19 | . | CASTSGFTEAFF | TGTGCCAGTACCTCAGGTTTCACTGAAGCTTTCTTT
few | TRBJ2-1 | TRBV5-1 | . | CASSLTGPDEQFF | TGCGCCAGCAGCTTGACGGGACCGGATGAGCAGTTCTTC
many | TRBJ1-1 | TRBV19 | . | CASSTPLGENTEAFF | TGTGCCAGTAGTACCCCCCTAGGGGAAAACACTGAAGCTTTCTTT
once | TRBJ2-3 | TRBV5-1 | . | CASSLTGEGTDTQYF | TGCGCCAGCAGCTTGACAGGGGAGGGCACAGATACGCAGTATTTT
. | TRBJ2-3 | TRBV6-6 | TRBD2 | CASSAAGLAGGDTQYF | TGTGCCAGCAGTGCGGCCGGGCTAGCGGGAGGAGATACGCAGTATTTT
. | TRBJ1-6 | TRBV7-6 | . | CASSLGPVYNSPLHF | TGTGCCAGCAGCTTGGGACCGGTCTATAATTCACCCCTCCACTTT
. | TRBJ2-2 | TRBV4-1 | . | CASSQLQGNTGELFF | TGCGCCAGCAGCCAGCTACAGGGTAACACCGGGGAGCTGTTTTTT
. | TRBJ2-2 | TRBV6-1 | . | CASSEQVRQLNTGELFF | TGTGCCAGCAGTGAACAGGTTCGGCAGCTGAACACCGGGGAGCTGTTTTTT
. | TRBJ2-7 | TRBV9 | TRBD2 | CASSARTSGTLYEQYF | TGTGCCAGCAGCGCCCGGACTAGCGGAACCCTTTACGAGCAGTACTTC
few | TRBJ1-1 | TRBV27 | . | CASSLTQGNTEAFF | TGTGCCAGCAGTTTAACCCAGGGTAACACTGAAGCTTTCTTT
. | TRBJ2-3 | TRBV28 | TRBD2 | CASTISGSDADTQYF | TGTGCCAGCACCATTAGCGGGAGCGACGCAGATACGCAGTATTTT
. | TRBJ2-3 | TRBV19 | . | CASSSAGDGGDTQYF | TGTGCCAGTAGTTCCGCAGGGGACGGGGGAGATACGCAGTATTTT
. | TRBJ2-7 | TRBV9 | . | CASSFDSEQQYF | TGTGCCAGCAGCTTCGACAGTGAGCAGCAGTACTTC
. | TRBJ1-5 | TRBV2 | . | CASSDDRSPSNQPQHF | TGTGCCAGCAGTGACGACAGGTCCCCCAGCAATCAGCCCCAGCATTTT
. | TRBJ2-6 | TRBV4-1 | . | CASSPTPAGANVLTF | TGCGCCAGCAGCCCCACGCCGGCGGGGGCCAACGTCCTGACTTTC
. | TRBJ2-3 | TRBV7-2 | . | CASSLNRRVQVDTQYF | TGTGCCAGCAGCTTAAACCGCAGGGTACAGGTAGATACGCAGTATTTT
. | TRBJ2-7 | TRBV27 | TRBD1 | CASSPTGTVYEQYF | TGTGCCAGCAGCCCGACGGGGACAGTGTACGAGCAGTACTTC
once | TRBJ2-7 | TRBV2 | . | CASTTRASYEQYF | TGTGCCAGCACCACCAGGGCCTCCTACGAGCAGTACTTC
. | TRBJ2-3 | TRBV6-4 | TRBD1 | CASSGQGVSDTQYF | TGTGCCAGCAGCGGACAGGGGGTCAGCGATACGCAGTATTTT